Detailed here is one TCR beta chain. The target antigen is unknown. Together with a sample-barcoded 5' primer, a J-beta primer mix was included in a second PCR lasting about 6 to 11 cycles. Each of the cDNA molecules was tagged by a template-switch adaptor with 12 random nucleotides. TCRdb used MiXCR to reprocess the 5' RACE reads, holding one entry per CDR3 protein. The data hold 540,000 or so distinct CDR3 sequences, with 45% to 55% observed a single time. The sample originates from a study of blood T cells in healthy people across ages. Study at large: Capturing about one barcoded beta molecule per two T cells was achieved by template switching.

Overall study findings and caveats: Roughly linear declines in TCR beta diversity per million T cells occurred with age.

The CDR3 spans 15 residues. Germline CDR1 SGHRS, CDR2 YFSETQ. Unmatched junction bases numbered 8, after V lost 4 bases and J lost 4 bases. Donors were systemically healthy Caucasian individuals from Russia aged roughly 6 to 100 years. This sequence originates from a man at least 80 years old in good health. Source material: blood. The chain is built from TRBV5-1 and TRBJ1-1, with 9 nucleotides matching TRBD1. In DNA, the CDR3 is TGCGCCAGCAGCCCCCGGACAGGGGTTCGCACTGAAGCTTTCTTT. This translates into CASSPRTGVRTEAFF.